This T cell receptor beta chain was captured by sequencing in a study of control samples from healthy donors and cancer patients. Produced via immunoSEQ multiplex PCR; TCRdb's table is partial and in-frame only. The sample lists roughly 200,000 clones, approximately 90% occurring once. Germline CDR1 is MGHRA and CDR2 is YSYEKL. The CDR3 consists of 13 residues. With 3 bases clipped from V and 11 bases from J, the junction kept 4 bases outside the gene matches. This chain connects TRBV4-1 to TRBJ1-1; 12 bases are a match to TRBD1. Sequencing was done on a sample of blood. This receptor was identified in a man under 40 in good health. CDR3 sequence: CASSQGQGARAFF. CDR3 nucleotide sequence: TGCGCCAGCAGCCAGGGACAGGGGGCTCGGGCTTTCTTT.